The clone carrying this T cell receptor (beta chain) was observed once. Sequencing was performed with immunoSEQ multiplex PCR; in TCRdb, only in-frame clones are kept and a portion is missing. In the table there are under 400,000 clones, 80% to 90% of which are singletons. The sample belongs to a study of blood T cell repertoires in COVID-19. The CDR3 has 16 residues. Germline V gene lookup returns CDR1 SGDLS and CDR2 YYNGEE. V lost 3 bases and J 0 bases, leaving 10 bases between the germline ends. The sample consisted of PBMCs or T cells enriched from blood (not recorded which). The TCR sequence derives from a middle-aged woman with acute COVID-19. V and J are TRBV9 and TRBJ2-6; tentative D call: TRBD2 (5 bases). CDR3 coding DNA: TGTGCCAGCAGCGCCTGGAGGAGCTCTGGGGCCAACGTCCTGACTTTC. It translates to CASSAWRSSGANVLTF.